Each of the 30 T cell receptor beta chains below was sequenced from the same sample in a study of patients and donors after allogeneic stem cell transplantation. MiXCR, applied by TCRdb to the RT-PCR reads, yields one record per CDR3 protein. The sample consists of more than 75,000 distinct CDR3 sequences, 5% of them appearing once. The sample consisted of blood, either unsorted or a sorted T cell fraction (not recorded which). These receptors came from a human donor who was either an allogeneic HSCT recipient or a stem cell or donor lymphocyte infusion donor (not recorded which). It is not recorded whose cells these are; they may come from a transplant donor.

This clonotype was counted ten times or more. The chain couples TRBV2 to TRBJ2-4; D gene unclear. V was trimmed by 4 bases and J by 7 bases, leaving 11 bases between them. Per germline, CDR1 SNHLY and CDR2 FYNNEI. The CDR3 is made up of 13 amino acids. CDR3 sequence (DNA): TGTGCCAGCAGTGGTGAGCTGTCCAACATTCAGTACTTC. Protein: CASSGELSNIQYF.

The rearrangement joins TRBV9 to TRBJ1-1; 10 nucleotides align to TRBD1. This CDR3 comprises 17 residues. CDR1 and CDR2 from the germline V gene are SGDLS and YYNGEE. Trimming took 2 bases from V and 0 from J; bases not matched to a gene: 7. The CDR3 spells CASSVGQGISLNTEAFF. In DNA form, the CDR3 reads TGTGCCAGCAGCGTGGGACAGGGGATTTCTCTGAACACTGAAGCTTTCTTT.

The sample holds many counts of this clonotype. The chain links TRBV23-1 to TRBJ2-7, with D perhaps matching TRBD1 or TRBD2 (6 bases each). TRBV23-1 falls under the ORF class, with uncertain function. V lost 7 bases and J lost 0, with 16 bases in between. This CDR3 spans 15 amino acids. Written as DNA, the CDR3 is TGCGCCAGCATGGGGGGTAAGGACAGCTCCTACGAGCAGTACTTC. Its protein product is CASMGGKDSSYEQYF.

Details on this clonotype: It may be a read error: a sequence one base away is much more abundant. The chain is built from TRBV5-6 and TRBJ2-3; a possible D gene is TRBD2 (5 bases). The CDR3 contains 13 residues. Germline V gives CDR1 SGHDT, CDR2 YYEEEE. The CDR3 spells CASSSDWEDAQYF. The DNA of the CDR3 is TGTGCCAGCAGCTCGGACTGGGAAGATGCGCAGTATTTT.

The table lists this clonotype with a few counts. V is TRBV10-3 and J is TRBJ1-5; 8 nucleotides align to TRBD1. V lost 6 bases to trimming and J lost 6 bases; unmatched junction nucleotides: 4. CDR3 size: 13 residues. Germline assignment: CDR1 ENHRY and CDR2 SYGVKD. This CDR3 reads CAIRAGQAQPQHF. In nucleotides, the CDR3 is TGTGCCATCAGGGCGGGACAGGCTCAGCCCCAGCATTTT.

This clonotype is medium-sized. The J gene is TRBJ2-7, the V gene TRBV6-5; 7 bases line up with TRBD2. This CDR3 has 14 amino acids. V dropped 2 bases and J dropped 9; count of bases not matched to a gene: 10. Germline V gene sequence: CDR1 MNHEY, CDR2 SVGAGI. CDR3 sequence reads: CASSYQPTSFSQYF. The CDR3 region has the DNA TGTGCCAGCAGTTACCAACCGACTAGCTTCTCGCAGTACTTC.

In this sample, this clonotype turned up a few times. The CDR3 nucleotides are TGTGCCAGCAGCCTAGGGACAGAAGAGACCCAGTACTTC. This encodes CASSLGTEETQYF. V gene TRBV7-6 combines with J gene TRBJ2-5; the match to TRBD1 covers 7 bases. With V trimmed by 5 bases and J by 3 bases, 3 bases remained unmatched. The CDR3 totals 13 residues. Germline assignment: CDR1 SGHVS and CDR2 FNYEAQ.

CDR3 loop: CASSLAAGRKAEAFF. The CDR3 DNA follows: TGCGCCAGCAGCTTGGCCGCAGGGAGAAAAGCTGAAGCTTTCTTT. The chain uses TRBV5-1 and TRBJ1-1; D might be TRBD1 (5 bases). CDR3 length: 15 residues. Looked up from germline, CDR1 is SGHRS and CDR2 is YFSETQ. Trimming stripped 0 bases from V and 6 bases from J, with 15 bases between. The whole variable domain, filled in from reference TRBV5-1 and TRBJ1-1, reads KAGVTQTPRYLIKTRGQQVTLSCSPISGHRSVSWYQQTPGQGLQFLFEYFSETQRNKGNFPGRFSGRQFSNSRSEMNVSTLELGDSALYLCASSLAAGRKAEAFFGQGTRLTVV.

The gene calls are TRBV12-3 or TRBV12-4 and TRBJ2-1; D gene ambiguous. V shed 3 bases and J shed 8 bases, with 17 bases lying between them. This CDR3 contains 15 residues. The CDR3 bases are TGTGCCAGCAGTTTGGTTGGGCGGACGTCGGATGAGCAGTTCTTC. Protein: CASSLVGRTSDEQFF.

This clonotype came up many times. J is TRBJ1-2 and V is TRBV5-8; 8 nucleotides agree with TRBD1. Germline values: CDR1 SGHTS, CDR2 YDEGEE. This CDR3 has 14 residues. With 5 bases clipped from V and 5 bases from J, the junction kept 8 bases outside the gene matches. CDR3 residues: CASRPVDRGYGYTF. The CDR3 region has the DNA TGTGCCAGCAGACCCGTCGACAGGGGTTATGGCTACACCTTC.

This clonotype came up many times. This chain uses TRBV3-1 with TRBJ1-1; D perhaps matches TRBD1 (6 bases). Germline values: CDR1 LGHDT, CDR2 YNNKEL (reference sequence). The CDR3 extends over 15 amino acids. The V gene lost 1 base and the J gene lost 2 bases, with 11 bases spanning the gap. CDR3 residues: CASSQARTDNTEAFF. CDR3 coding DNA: TGTGCCAGCAGCCAAGCCAGGACAGATAACACTGAAGCTTTCTTT.

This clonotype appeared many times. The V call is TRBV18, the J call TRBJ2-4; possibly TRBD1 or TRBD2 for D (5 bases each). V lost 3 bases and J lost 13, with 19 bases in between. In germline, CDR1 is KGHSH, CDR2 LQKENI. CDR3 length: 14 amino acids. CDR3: CASSPSGLIEGQYF. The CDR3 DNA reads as TGTGCCAGCTCACCCTCCGGACTTATTGAGGGGCAGTACTTC.

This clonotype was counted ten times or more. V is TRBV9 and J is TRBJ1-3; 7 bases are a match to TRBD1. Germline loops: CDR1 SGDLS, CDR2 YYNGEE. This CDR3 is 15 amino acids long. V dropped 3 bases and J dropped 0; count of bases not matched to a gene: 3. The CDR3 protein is CASSGPGGSGNTIYF. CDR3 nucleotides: TGTGCCAGCAGCGGCCCAGGGGGCTCTGGAAACACCATATATTTT.

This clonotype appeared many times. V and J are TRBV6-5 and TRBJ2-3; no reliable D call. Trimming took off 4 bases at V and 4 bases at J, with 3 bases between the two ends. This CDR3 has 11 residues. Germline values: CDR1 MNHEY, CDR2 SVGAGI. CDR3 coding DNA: TGTGCCAGCAGTTCTGCAGATACGCAGTATTTT. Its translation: CASSSADTQYF.

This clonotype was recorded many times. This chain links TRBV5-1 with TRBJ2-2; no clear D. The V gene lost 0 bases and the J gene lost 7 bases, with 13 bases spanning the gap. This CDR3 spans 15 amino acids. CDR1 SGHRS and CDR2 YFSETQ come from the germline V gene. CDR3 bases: TGCGCCAGCAGCTTGGGAGGTCCCAAGGTCGGGGAGCTGTTTTTT. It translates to CASSLGGPKVGELFF.

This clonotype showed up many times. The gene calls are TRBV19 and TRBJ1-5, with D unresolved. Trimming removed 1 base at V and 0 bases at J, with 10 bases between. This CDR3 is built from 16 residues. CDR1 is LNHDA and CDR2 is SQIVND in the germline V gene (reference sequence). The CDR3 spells CASSIGPVYSNQPQHF. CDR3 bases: TGTGCCAGTAGTATAGGTCCGGTTTATAGCAATCAGCCCCAGCATTTT.

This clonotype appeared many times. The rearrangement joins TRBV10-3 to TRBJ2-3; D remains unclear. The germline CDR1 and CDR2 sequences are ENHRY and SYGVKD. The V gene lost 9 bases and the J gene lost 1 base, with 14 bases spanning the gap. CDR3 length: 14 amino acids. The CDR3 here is CAMSSSSGTDTQYF. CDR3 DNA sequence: TGTGCCATGTCTTCCTCGAGCGGCACAGATACGCAGTATTTT.

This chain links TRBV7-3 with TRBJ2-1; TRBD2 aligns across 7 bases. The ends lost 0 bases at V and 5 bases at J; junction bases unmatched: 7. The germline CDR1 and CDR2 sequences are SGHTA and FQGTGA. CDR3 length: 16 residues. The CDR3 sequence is CASSLTRAGVDNEQFF. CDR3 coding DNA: TGTGCCAGCAGCTTAACCCGGGCGGGGGTTGACAATGAGCAGTTCTTC.

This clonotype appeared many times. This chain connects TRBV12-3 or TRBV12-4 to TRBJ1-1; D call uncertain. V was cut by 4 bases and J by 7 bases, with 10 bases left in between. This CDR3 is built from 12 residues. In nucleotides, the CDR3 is TGTGCCAGCAGTTCCCTGGGATTTGAAGCTTTCTTT. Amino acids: CASSSLGFEAFF.

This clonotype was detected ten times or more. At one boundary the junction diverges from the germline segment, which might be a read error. This CDR3 is CASSPKIGDTQYF. DNA for the CDR3: TGTGCTAGCAGCCCAAAGATAGGGGATACGCAGTATTTT. This chain connects TRBV7-7 to TRBJ2-3; D call uncertain. CDR1 and CDR2 (germline): SSHAT, FNYEAQ (reference sequence). The CDR3 length is 13 residues.

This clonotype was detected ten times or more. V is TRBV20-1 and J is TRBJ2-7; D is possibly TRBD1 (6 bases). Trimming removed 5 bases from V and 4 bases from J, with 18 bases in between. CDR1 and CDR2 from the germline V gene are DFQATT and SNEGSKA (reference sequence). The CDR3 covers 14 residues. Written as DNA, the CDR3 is TGCAGTGCTTCTTCCCCAGGGGTCTCATACGAGCAGTACTTC. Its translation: CSASSPGVSYEQYF.

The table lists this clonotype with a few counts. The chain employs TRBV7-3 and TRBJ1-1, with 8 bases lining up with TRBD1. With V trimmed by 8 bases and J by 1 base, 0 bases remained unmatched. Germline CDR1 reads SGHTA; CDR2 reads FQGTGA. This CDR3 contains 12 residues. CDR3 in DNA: TGTGCCAGCCAGGGGGCGAACACTGAAGCTTTCTTT. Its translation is CASQGANTEAFF.

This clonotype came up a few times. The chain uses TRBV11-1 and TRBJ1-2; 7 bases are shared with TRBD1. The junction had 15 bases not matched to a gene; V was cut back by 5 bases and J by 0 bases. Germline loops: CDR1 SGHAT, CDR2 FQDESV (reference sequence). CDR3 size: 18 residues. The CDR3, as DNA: TGTGCCAGCAGCCCGGGGGGGCAGGGGGAATACGCTAACTATGGCTACACCTTC. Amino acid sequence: CASSPGGQGEYANYGYTF. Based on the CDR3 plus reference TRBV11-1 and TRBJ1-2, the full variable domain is EAEVAQSPRYKITEKSQAVAFWCDPISGHATLYWYRQILGQGPELLVQFQDESVVDDSQLPKDRFSAERLKGVDSTLKIQPAELGDSAMYLCASSPGGQGEYANYGYTFGSGTRLTVV.

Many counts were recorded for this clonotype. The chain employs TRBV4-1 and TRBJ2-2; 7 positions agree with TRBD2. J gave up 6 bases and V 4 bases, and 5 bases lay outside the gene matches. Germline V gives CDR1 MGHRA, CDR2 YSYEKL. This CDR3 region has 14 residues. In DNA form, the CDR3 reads TGCGCCAGCAGCCTCCCCGGGAGGTCCGGGGAGCTGTTTTTT. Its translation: CASSLPGRSGELFF.

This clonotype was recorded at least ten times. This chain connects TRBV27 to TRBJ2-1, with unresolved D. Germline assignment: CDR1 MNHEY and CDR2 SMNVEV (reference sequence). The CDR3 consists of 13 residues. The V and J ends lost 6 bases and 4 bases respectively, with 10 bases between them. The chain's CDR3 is CASSQTLYNEQFF. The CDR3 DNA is TGTGCCAGCAGCCAGACCCTATACAATGAGCAGTTCTTC.

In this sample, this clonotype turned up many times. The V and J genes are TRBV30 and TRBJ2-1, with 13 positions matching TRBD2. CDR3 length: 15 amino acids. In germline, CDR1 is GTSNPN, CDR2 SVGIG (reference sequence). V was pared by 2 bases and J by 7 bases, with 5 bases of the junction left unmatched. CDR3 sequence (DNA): TGTGCCTGGAGTCCGGGACTAGCGGGAAAGAATGAGCAGTTCTTC. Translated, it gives CAWSPGLAGKNEQFF. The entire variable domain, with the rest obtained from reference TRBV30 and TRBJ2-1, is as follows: SQTIHQWPATLVQPVGSPLSLECTVEGTSNPNLYWYRQAAGRGLQLLFYSVGIGQISSEVPQNLSASRPQDRQFILSSKKLLLSDSGFYLCAWSPGLAGKNEQFFGPGTRLTVL.

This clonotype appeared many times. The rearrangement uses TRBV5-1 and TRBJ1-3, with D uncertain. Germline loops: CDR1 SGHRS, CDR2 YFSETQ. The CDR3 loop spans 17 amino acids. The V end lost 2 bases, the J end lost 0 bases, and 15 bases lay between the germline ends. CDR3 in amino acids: CASSFRGLASSGNTIYF. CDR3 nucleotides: TGCGCCAGCAGCTTTAGAGGGTTGGCGAGCTCTGGAAACACCATATATTTT.

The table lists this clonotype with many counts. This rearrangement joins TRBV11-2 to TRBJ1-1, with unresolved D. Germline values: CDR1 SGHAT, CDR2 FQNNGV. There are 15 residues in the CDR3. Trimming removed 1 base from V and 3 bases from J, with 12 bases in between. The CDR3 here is CASSLAIQWDTEAFF. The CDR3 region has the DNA TGTGCCAGCAGCTTAGCCATTCAATGGGACACTGAAGCTTTCTTT.

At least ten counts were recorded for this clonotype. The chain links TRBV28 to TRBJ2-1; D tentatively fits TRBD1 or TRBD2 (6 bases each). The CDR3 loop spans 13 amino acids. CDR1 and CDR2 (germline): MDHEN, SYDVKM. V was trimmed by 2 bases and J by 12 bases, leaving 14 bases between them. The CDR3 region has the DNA TGTGCCAGCAGTTTAGCCGGGGGCGGAGGGCAGTTCTTC. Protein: CASSLAGGGGQFF.

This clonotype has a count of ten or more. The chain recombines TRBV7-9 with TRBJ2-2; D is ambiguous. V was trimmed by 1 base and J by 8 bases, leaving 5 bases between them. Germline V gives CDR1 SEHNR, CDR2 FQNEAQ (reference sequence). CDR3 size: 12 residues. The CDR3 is CASSLDRGELFF. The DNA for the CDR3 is TGTGCCAGCAGCTTAGATCGTGGGGAGCTGTTTTTT. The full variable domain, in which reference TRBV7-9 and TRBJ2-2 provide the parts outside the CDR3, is DTGVSQNPRHKITKRGQNVTFRCDPISEHNRLYWYRQTLGQGPEFLTYFQNEAQLEKSRLLSDRFSAERPKGSFSTLEIQRTEQGDSAMYLCASSLDRGELFFGEGSRLTVL.